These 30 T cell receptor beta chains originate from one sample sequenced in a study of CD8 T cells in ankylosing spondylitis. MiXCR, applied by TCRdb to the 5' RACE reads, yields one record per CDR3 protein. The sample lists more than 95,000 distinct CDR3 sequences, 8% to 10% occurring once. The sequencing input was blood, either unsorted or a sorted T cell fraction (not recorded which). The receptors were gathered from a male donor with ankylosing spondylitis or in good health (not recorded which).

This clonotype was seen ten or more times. CDR3 DNA sequence: TGCAGTTCCAGGGACGTCTCCTACGAGCAGTACTTC. It yields the protein CSSRDVSYEQYF. This sequence joins TRBV20-1 and TRBJ2-7, with D possibly called TRBD1 or TRBD2 (5 bases each). The V gene lost 8 bases and the J gene lost 0 bases, with 11 bases spanning the gap. In germline, CDR1 is DFQATT, CDR2 SNEGSKA (reference sequence). This CDR3 has 12 amino acids.

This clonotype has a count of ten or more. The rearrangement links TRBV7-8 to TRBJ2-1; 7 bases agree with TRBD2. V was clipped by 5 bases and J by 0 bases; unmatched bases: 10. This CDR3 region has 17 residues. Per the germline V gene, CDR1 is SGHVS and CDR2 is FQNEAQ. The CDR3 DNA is TGTGCCAGCAGCGCCCGACTAGCCCCGAGCTCCTACAATGAGCAGTTCTTC. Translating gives CASSARLAPSSYNEQFF.

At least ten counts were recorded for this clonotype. Here the CDR3 reads CASSSLAGVKIYEQYF. The CDR3 DNA is TGTGCCAGCAGCTCATTAGCGGGGGTTAAGATATACGAGCAGTACTTC. The chain combines TRBV9 with TRBJ2-7, with 9 bases aligning to TRBD2. Germline CDR1 reads SGDLS; CDR2 reads YYNGEE. Trimming at V came to 4 bases and at J to 4 bases, leaving 12 bases not matched to a gene. The CDR3 totals 16 residues. The complete variable domain, with remaining parts taken from reference TRBV9 and TRBJ2-7, reads DSGVTQTPKHLITATGQRVTLRCSPRSGDLSVYWYQQSLDQGLQFLIQYYNGEERAKGNILERFSAQQFPDLHSELNLSSLELGDSALYFCASSSLAGVKIYEQYFGPGTRLTVT.

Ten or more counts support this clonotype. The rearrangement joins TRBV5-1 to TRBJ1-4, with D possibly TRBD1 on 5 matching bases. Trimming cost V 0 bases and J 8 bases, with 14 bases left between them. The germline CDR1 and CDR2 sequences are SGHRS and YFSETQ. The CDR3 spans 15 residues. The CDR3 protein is CASSLGQLLGEKLFF. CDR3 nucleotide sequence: TGCGCCAGCAGCTTGGGACAGCTCCTTGGGGAAAAACTGTTTTTT. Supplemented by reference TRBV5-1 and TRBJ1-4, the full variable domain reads KAGVTQTPRYLIKTRGQQVTLSCSPISGHRSVSWYQQTPGQGLQFLFEYFSETQRNKGNFPGRFSGRQFSNSRSEMNVSTLELGDSALYLCASSLGQLLGEKLFFGSGTQLSVL.

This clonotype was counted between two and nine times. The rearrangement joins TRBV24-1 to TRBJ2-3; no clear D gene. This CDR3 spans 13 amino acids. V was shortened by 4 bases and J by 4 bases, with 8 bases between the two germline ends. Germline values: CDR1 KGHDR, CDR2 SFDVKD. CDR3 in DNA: TGTGCCACCAGTGAACCAGCCGCAGATACGCAGTATTTT. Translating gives CATSEPAADTQYF.

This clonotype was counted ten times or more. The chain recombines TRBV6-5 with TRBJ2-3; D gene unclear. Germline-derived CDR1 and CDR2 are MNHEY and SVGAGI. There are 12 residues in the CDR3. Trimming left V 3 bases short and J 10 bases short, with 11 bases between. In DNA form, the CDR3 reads TGTGCCAGCAGTTATTTAGGTGAAGCGCAGTATTTT. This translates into CASSYLGEAQYF.

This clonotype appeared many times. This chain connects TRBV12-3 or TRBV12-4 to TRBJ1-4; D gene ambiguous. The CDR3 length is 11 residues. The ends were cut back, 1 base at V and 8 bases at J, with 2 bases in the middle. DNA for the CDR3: TGTGCCAGCAGTTTAGGGGAAAAACTGTTTTTT. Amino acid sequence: CASSLGEKLFF.

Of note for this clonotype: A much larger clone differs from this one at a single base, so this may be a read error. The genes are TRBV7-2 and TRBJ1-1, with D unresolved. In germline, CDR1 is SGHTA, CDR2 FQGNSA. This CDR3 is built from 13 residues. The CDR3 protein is CASNLARRQEAFF. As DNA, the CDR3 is TGTGCCAGCAACTTAGCGCGAAGGCAAGAAGCTTTCTTT.

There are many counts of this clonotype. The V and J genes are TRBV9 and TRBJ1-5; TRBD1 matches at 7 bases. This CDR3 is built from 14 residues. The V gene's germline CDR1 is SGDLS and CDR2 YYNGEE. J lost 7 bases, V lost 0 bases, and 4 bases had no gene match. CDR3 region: CASSVGQGDQPQHF. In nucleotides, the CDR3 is TGTGCCAGCAGCGTAGGGCAGGGGGACCAGCCCCAGCATTTT.

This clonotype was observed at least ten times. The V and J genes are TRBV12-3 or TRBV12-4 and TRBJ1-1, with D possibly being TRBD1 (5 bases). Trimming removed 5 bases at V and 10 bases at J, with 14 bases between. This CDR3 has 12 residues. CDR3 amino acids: CASSPLLGGAFF. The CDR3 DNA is TGTGCCAGCAGTCCTCTCCTCGGGGGAGCTTTCTTT.

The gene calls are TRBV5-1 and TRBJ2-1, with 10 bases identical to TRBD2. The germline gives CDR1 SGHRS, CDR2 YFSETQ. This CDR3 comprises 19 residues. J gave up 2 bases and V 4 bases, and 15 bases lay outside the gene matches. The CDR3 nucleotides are TGCGCCAGCAGCCCCCCCCCCTCTAGCGGGAGTTTGGCCTACAATGAGCAGTTCTTC. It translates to CASSPPPSSGSLAYNEQFF.

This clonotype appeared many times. The CDR3 nucleotides read TGCAGCGTTGAGTTTAGCTCTGGGGCCAACGTCCTGACTTTC. Protein: CSVEFSSGANVLTF. The chain is built from TRBV29-1 and TRBJ2-6, with D hard to call. V was trimmed by 3 bases and J by 0 bases, leaving 6 bases between them. This CDR3 region has 14 residues. Germline CDR1 is SQVTM and CDR2 is ANQGSEA.

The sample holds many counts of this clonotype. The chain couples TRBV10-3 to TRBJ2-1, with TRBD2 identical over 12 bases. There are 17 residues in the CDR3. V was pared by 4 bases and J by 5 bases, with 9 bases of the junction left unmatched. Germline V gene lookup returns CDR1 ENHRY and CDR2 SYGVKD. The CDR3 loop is CAISGLAGAVRNNEQFF. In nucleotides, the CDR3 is TGTGCCATCAGTGGACTAGCGGGAGCCGTGCGTAACAATGAGCAGTTCTTC.

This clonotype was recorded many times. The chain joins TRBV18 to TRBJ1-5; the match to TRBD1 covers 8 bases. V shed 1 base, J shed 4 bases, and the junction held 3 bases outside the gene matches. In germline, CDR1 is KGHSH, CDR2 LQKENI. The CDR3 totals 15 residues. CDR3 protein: CASSPLGQGNQPQHF. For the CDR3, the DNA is TGTGCCAGCTCACCACTAGGACAGGGAAATCAGCCCCAGCATTTT.

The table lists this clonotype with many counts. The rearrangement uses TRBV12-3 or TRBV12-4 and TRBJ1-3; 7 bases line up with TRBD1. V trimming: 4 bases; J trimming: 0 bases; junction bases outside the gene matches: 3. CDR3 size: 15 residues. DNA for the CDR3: TGTGCCAGCAGTTCGGGACAGTTCTCTGGAAACACCATATATTTT. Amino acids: CASSSGQFSGNTIYF.

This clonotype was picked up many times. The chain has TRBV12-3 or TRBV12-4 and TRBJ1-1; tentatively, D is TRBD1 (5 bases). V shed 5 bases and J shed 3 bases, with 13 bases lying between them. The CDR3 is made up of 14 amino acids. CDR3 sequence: CASSPPRGYTEAFF. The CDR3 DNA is TGTGCCAGCAGTCCGCCCCGGGGGTACACTGAAGCTTTCTTT.

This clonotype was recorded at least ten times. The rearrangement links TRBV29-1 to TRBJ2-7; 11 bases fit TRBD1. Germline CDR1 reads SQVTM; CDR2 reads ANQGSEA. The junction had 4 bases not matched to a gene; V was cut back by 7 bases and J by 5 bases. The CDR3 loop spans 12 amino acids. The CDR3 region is CSGGQGANEQYF. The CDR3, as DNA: TGCAGCGGCGGACAGGGGGCAAACGAGCAGTACTTC.

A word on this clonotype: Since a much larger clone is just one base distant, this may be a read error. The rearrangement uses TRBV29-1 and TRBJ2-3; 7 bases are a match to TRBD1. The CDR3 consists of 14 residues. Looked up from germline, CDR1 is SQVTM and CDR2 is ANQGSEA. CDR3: CGVAPGQLPDTQYF. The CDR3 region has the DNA TGCGGCGTCGCACCGGGACAGCTCCCAGATACGCAGTATTTT.

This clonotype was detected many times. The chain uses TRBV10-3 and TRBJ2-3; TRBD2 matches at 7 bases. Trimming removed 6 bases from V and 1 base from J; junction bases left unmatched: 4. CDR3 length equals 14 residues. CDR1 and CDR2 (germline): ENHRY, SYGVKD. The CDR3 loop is CAISRGEGTDTQYF. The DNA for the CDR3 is TGTGCCATCAGCCGGGGGGAAGGCACAGATACGCAGTATTTT.

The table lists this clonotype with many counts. CDR3 in DNA: TGTGCCAGCAGTTTTACTCCGGGACTAGCGGTTCGCAATGAGCAGTTCTTC. Encoded protein: CASSFTPGLAVRNEQFF. V and J are TRBV12-3 or TRBV12-4 and TRBJ2-1, with 11 bases fitting TRBD2. CDR3 length: 17 residues. V lost 3 bases to trimming and J lost 6 bases; unmatched junction nucleotides: 10.

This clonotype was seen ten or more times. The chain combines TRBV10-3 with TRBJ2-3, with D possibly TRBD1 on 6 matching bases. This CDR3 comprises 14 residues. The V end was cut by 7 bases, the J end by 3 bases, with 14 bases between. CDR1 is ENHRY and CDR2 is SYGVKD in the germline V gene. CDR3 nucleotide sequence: TGTGCCATCACCCCACAGGGTAGAACAGATACGCAGTATTTT. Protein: CAITPQGRTDTQYF.

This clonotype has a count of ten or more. CDR3 sequence reads: CASSASLRDRGTDTQYF. In nucleotides, the CDR3 is TGTGCCAGCAGCGCCAGTCTCCGGGACAGGGGCACAGATACGCAGTATTTT. The chain links TRBV9 to TRBJ2-3; 9 nucleotides agree with TRBD1. The junction had 9 bases not matched to a gene; V was cut back by 3 bases and J by 1 base. This CDR3 contains 17 residues. CDR1 SGDLS and CDR2 YYNGEE come from the germline V gene.

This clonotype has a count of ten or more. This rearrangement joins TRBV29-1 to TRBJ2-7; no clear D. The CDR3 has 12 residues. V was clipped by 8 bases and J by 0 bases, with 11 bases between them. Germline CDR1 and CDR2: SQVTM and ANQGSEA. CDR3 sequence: CSFGLSSYEQYF. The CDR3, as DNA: TGCAGCTTTGGGCTAAGCTCCTACGAGCAGTACTTC.

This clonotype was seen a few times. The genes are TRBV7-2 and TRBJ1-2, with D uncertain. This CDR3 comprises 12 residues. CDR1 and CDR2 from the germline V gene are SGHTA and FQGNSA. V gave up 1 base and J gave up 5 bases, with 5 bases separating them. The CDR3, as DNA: TGTGCCAGCAGCTTAGTACCTTATGGCTACACCTTC. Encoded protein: CASSLVPYGYTF.

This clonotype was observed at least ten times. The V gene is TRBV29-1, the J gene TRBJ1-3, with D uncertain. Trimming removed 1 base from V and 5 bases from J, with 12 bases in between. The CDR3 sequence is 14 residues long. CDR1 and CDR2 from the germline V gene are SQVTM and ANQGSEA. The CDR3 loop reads CSVEGREERNTIYF. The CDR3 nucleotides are TGCAGCGTTGAAGGTCGGGAGGAAAGAAACACCATATATTTT.

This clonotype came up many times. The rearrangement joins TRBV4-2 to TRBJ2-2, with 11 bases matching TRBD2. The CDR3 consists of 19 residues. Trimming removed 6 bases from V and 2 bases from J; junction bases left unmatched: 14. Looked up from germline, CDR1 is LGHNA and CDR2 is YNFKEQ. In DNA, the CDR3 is TGTGCCAGCAGTCACTTGGGACTAGCGGCTACAACTAACACCGGGGAGCTGTTTTTT. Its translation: CASSHLGLAATTNTGELFF.

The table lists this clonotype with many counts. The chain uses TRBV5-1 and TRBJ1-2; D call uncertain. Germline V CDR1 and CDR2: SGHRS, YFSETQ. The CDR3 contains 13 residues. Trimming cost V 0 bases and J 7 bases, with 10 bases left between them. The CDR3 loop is CASSLAGPRGYTF. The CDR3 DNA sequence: TGCGCCAGCAGCTTGGCCGGGCCTCGTGGCTACACCTTC.

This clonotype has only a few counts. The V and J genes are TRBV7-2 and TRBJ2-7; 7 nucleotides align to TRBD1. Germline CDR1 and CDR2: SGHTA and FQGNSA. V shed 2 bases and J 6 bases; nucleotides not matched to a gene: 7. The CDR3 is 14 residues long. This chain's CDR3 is CASSLWTGEFEQYF. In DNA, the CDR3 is TGTGCCAGCAGCTTATGGACAGGAGAGTTCGAGCAGTACTTC.

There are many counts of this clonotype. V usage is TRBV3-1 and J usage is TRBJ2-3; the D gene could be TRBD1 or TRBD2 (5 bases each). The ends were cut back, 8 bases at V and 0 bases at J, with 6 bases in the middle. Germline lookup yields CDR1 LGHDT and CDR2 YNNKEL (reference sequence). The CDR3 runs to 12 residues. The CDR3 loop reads CASGGSTDTQYF. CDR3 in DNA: TGTGCCAGCGGGGGAAGCACAGATACGCAGTATTTT.

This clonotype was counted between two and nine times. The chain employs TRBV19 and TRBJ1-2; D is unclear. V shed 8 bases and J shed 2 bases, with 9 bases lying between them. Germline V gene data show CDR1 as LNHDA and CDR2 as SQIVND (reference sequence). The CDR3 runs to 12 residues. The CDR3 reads CASFSGNYGYTF. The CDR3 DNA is TGTGCCAGTTTTTCGGGAAACTATGGCTACACCTTC.